Sequencing of this T cell receptor beta chain was carried out in a study of T cell responses to AZD1222 COVID-19 vaccine. TCRdb's table, derived via immunoSEQ multiplex PCR, lists solely in-frame clones and lacks some. The sample lists over 100,000 clones; 88% were seen once. Broader study findings: Among the donors, most were white British and more were female, and clonal diversity was possibly underestimated.

This clone was observed a single time. What it binds is unknown. V was shortened by 7 bases and J by 9 bases, with 17 bases between the two germline ends. CDR1 SGHNT and CDR2 YYREEE come from the germline V gene (reference sequence). This CDR3 region has 14 residues. The clonotype comes from an adult in good health. The V call is TRBV5-4, the J call TRBJ1-6; the D is unclear. Sequencing was performed on peripheral blood, taken on day 0 of MenACWY control vaccination. CDR3: CASGLSEGPSPLHF. The CDR3 DNA sequence: TGTGCCAGCGGACTATCAGAGGGCCCTTCACCCCTCCACTTT.